Sequencing of this T cell receptor (beta chain) was carried out in a study of neoadjuvant nivolumab and ipilimumab in lung cancer. Study-level information: Nivolumab 3 mg/kg was given days 1, 15 and 29, plus ipilimumab 1 mg/kg day 1 in combination.

In regard to this clone: Its antigen remains unknown.

The table came from immunoSEQ multiplex PCR; TCRdb's copy has only in-frame clones and leaves some out. The sample has about 18,000 clones, 85% to 90% seen once; the top ten hold 2.1%. Study observations and caveats: From pretherapy to surgery, tumor richness and clonality rose with dual therapy. Resected-tumor TCR richness correlated positively with pretherapy blood richness. TCR clonality did not significantly correlate with pathologic tumor regression.

V gave up 5 bases and J gave up 3 bases, with 11 bases separating them. The CDR3 is made up of 14 amino acids. CDR1 SGHTA and CDR2 FQGNSA come from the germline V gene. This specimen consisted of peripheral blood, obtained before neoadjuvant nivolumab, alone or with ipilimumab. This clonotype originated in an adult with non-small cell lung cancer. This chain joins TRBV7-2 and TRBJ1-5, with a possible D match to TRBD1 (5 bases). The CDR3 nucleotides are TGTGCCAGCAGCCCGGGGGGGAACAATCAGCCCCAGCATTTT. This gives the protein CASSPGGNNQPQHF.